The clone carrying this TCR beta chain was counted only a few times. Its antigen remains unknown. This record belongs to a study of cytomegalovirus exposure and HLA in healthy donors. Trimming cost V 1 base and J 10 bases, with 16 bases left between them. The V gene's germline CDR1 is SGHDN and CDR2 FVKESK. The CDR3 is 15 amino acids. Use of 60 Vbeta and 13 Jbeta primers characterized the PCR. Sequencing was performed with immunoSEQ multiplex PCR; in TCRdb, only in-frame clones are kept and a portion is missing. This repertoire shows 210,000 or so clones, almost 85% found once; its top ten account for around 0.57%. Findings and caveats of the study: Using the classifier, cytomegalovirus status was reportedly diagnosed with high specificity and sensitivity.

The clonotype was recovered from a woman aged 40 to 50 in good health and CMV-seronegative. This chain joins TRBV14 and TRBJ1-4; D is perhaps TRBD1 (5 bases). Sequenced input: PBMCs. DNA for the CDR3: TGTGCCAGCAGCCAAGGGGGCCTTAGGCGGGGAAAACTGTTTTTT. Translation: CASSQGGLRRGKLFF.